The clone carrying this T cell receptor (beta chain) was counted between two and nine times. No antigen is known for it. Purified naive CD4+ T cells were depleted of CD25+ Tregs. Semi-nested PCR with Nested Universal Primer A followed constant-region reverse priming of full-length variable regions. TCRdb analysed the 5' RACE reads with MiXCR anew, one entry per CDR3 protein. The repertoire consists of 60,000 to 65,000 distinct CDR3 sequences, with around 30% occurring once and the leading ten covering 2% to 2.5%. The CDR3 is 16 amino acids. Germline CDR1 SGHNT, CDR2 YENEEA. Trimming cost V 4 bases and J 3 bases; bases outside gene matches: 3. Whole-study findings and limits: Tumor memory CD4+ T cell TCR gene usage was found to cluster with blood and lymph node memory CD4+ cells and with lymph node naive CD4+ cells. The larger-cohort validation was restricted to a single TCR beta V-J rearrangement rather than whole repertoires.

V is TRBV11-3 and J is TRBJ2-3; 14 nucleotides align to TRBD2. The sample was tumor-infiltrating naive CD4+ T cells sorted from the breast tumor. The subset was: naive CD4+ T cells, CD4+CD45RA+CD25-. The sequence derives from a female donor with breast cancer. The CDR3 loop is CASSSGLAGVTDTQYF. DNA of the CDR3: TGTGCCAGCAGCTCGGGACTAGCGGGAGTGACAGATACGCAGTATTTT.